The rows below give T cell receptor beta chains drawn from one sample of a study of CD8 T cells in ankylosing spondylitis. TCRdb itself ran the 5' RACE reads through MiXCR, one entry per CDR3 protein. This table has 180,000 or so distinct CDR3 sequences, 9.5% to 13% appearing once. Sequenced input: blood, either unsorted or a sorted T cell fraction (not recorded which). All receptors come from a male donor with ankylosing spondylitis or in good health (not recorded which). CDR3s include the opening cysteine and the closing phenylalanine or tryptophan. Fields, in order: J gene, D gene, clone size, V gene, CDR3 protein, CDR3 DNA. D genes are given only for firm matches. Rows give clone size only sometimes, using once, few, many, or a class for an expanded clone.

J: TRBJ2-3; D: -; size: once; V: TRBV6-1; CDR3: CASSPRGVSTDTQYF; DNA: TGTGCCAGCAGCCCACGGGGAGTAAGCACAGATACGCAGTATTTT
J: TRBJ2-5; D: TRBD1; size: -; V: TRBV7-9; CDR3: CASSSPSDRGQETQYF; DNA: TGTGCCAGCAGCTCCCCCTCCGACAGGGGACAAGAGACCCAGTACTTC
J: TRBJ2-3; D: TRBD2; size: -; V: TRBV6-1; CDR3: CASKRGSTDTQYF; DNA: TGTGCCAGCAAGCGGGGCTCCACAGATACGCAGTATTTT
J: TRBJ2-7; D: -; size: few; V: TRBV18; CDR3: CASSRTENEQYF; DNA: TGTGCCAGCTCGCGAACAGAGAACGAGCAGTACTTC
J: TRBJ2-6; D: -; size: -; V: TRBV7-2; CDR3: CASSPVFSGANVLTF; DNA: TGTGCCAGCAGCCCGGTCTTCTCTGGGGCCAACGTCCTGACTTTC
J: TRBJ2-1; D: -; size: -; V: TRBV10-3; CDR3: CAIMAGIQSSYNEQFF; DNA: TGTGCCATCATGGCAGGCATTCAGAGCTCCTACAATGAGCAGTTCTTC
J: TRBJ2-2; D: -; size: many; V: TRBV5-1; CDR3: CASSTNTGELFF; DNA: TGCGCCAGCAGCACAAACACCGGGGAGCTGTTTTTT
J: TRBJ1-1; D: -; size: -; V: TRBV7-2; CDR3: CASSPGSANTEAFF; DNA: TGTGCCAGCAGCCCAGGGTCCGCGAACACTGAAGCTTTCTTT
J: TRBJ2-5; D: -; size: many; V: TRBV20-1; CDR3: CSAQLQETQYF; DNA: TGCAGTGCCCAGTTGCAGGAGACCCAGTACTTC
J: TRBJ2-7; D: -; size: many; V: TRBV12-3/TRBV12-4; CDR3: CASSLAGTLSYEQYF; DNA: TGTGCCAGCAGTTTGGCTGGGACTTTGTCCTACGAGCAGTACTTC
J: TRBJ2-7; D: -; size: -; V: TRBV29-1; CDR3: CSVDAQGTYEQYF; DNA: TGCAGCGTTGATGCCCAGGGGACCTACGAGCAGTACTTC
J: TRBJ1-3; D: -; size: many; V: TRBV29-1; CDR3: CSGAGVDGNTIYF; DNA: TGCAGCGGGGCGGGGGTCGACGGAAACACCATATATTTT
J: TRBJ1-1; D: -; size: many; V: TRBV6-2/TRBV6-3; CDR3: CASRLFGTPDTEAFF; DNA: TGTGCCAGCAGGCTTTTCGGGACCCCAGACACTGAAGCTTTCTTT
J: TRBJ1-1; D: -; size: many; V: TRBV24-1; CDR3: CATPVVSGNGPEAFF; DNA: TGTGCCACCCCGGTGGTAAGTGGAAATGGCCCTGAAGCTTTCTTT
J: TRBJ2-7; D: TRBD2; size: many; V: TRBV5-1; CDR3: CASSPGLAGSEQYF; DNA: TGCGCCAGCAGCCCAGGACTAGCTGGCTCGGAGCAGTACTTC
J: TRBJ2-7; D: -; size: many; V: TRBV5-1; CDR3: CASSLNTEQYF; DNA: TGCGCCAGCAGCTTGAACACCGAGCAGTACTTC
J: TRBJ2-7; D: -; size: -; V: TRBV25-1; CDR3: CASSEVGGYEQYF; DNA: TGTGCCAGCAGTGAAGTCGGAGGCTACGAGCAGTACTTC
J: TRBJ2-1; D: TRBD1; size: many; V: TRBV5-6; CDR3: CASSFKDRSYNEQFF; DNA: TGTGCCAGCAGCTTTAAGGACAGGTCCTACAATGAGCAGTTCTTC
J: TRBJ2-2; D: -; size: many; V: TRBV6-1; CDR3: CASSEAANLNTGELFF; DNA: TGTGCCAGCAGTGAAGCCGCTAATCTAAACACCGGGGAGCTGTTTTTT
J: TRBJ2-5; D: TRBD1; size: -; V: TRBV7-2; CDR3: CASSLVPTGIETQYF; DNA: TGTGCCAGCAGCTTAGTGCCGACAGGGATAGAGACCCAGTACTTC
J: TRBJ1-4; D: TRBD1; size: -; V: TRBV10-3; CDR3: CASGQGTREKLFF; DNA: TGTGCCAGCGGACAGGGGACGAGGGAAAAACTGTTTTTT
J: TRBJ2-1; D: TRBD1; size: many; V: TRBV9; CDR3: CASSGPQGADNEQFF; DNA: TGTGCCAGCAGCGGCCCCCAGGGGGCCGACAATGAGCAGTTCTTC
J: TRBJ1-1; D: -; size: many; V: TRBV5-1; CDR3: CASSGGLANTEAFF; DNA: TGCGCCAGCAGCGGAGGGTTGGCGAACACTGAAGCTTTCTTT
J: TRBJ1-1; D: TRBD1; size: many; V: TRBV6-2/TRBV6-3; CDR3: CASSYSSGGAYGGGSTEAFF; DNA: TGTGCCAGCAGTTACTCGTCAGGGGGGGCCTATGGAGGAGGAAGCACTGAAGCTTTCTTT
J: TRBJ2-3; D: TRBD1; size: many; V: TRBV29-1; CDR3: CSVATGTGLSDTQYF; DNA: TGCAGCGTTGCGACCGGGACAGGGCTCTCTGATACGCAGTATTTT
J: TRBJ2-7; D: -; size: many; V: TRBV12-3/TRBV12-4; CDR3: CASSLGGTYVQYF; DNA: TGTGCCAGCAGTTTAGGAGGAACTTACGTGCAGTACTTC
J: TRBJ2-1; D: TRBD2; size: -; V: TRBV7-6; CDR3: CASSSLGRGSSYNEQFF; DNA: TGTGCCAGCAGCAGCCTCGGTCGCGGGAGCTCCTACAATGAGCAGTTCTTC
J: TRBJ2-3; D: TRBD1; size: -; V: TRBV6-5; CDR3: CASSSASQGPTQYF; DNA: TGTGCCAGCAGTTCGGCCTCACAGGGGCCTACGCAGTATTTT
J: TRBJ1-1; D: -; size: many; V: TRBV5-1; CDR3: CASSLEQGKKAFF; DNA: TGCGCCAGCAGCTTGGAGCAAGGGAAGAAAGCTTTCTTT
J: TRBJ2-1; D: TRBD2; size: many; V: TRBV20-1; CDR3: CSPGEGRYNEQFF; DNA: TGCAGCCCCGGGGAGGGACGGTACAATGAGCAGTTCTTC
J: TRBJ2-7; D: -; size: many; V: TRBV3-1; CDR3: CASSSRRGAYEQYF; DNA: TGTGCCAGCAGCTCCCGGAGGGGAGCCTACGAGCAGTACTTC
J: TRBJ2-2; D: TRBD1; size: many; V: TRBV5-1; CDR3: CASSPDRARGFPGELFF; DNA: TGCGCCAGCAGCCCGGACAGGGCGCGGGGATTCCCCGGGGAGCTGTTTTTT